The 5 T cell receptor beta chains in this list originate from one sample, sequenced in a study of monozygotic twins with inflammatory bowel disease. Each CDR3 protein gets one entry in TCRdb, which reprocessed the 5' RACE reads and gives no DNA. The sample totals more than 300,000 distinct CDR3 sequences. Source material: blood. The receptors originated from a human donor with ulcerative colitis or Crohn's disease, or a healthy co-twin of an affected twin (not recorded which).

V is TRBV18 and J is TRBJ2-7; TCRdb proposes TRBD1, but this gene call is untestable without DNA. This CDR3 comprises 14 residues. Germline V CDR1 and CDR2: KGHSH, LQKENI. The CDR3: CASSPPGTVYEQYF.

The chain uses TRBV7-9 and TRBJ1-6. Germline CDR1 reads SEHNR; CDR2 reads FQNEAQ (reference sequence). The length of the CDR3 is 15 residues. This CDR3 reads CASSPGLSINSPLHF.

V and J are TRBV5-8 and TRBJ2-2; without DNA, the TCRdb call of TRBD1 cannot be checked. The germline V gene has CDR1 SGHTS and CDR2 YDEGEE. The CDR3 is 18 residues long. CDR3 sequence: CASSRPQGEGGMAGELFF. Drawing the rest from reference TRBV5-8 and TRBJ2-2, the complete variable domain is EAGVTQSPTHLIKTRGQQATLRCSPISGHTSVYWYQQALGLGLQFLLWYDEGEERNRGNFPPRFSGRQFPNYSSELNVNALELEDSALYLCASSRPQGEGGMAGELFFGEGSRLTVL.

The chain has TRBV24-1 and TRBJ2-1; TCRdb proposes TRBD1, but this gene call is untestable without DNA. This CDR3 has 16 residues. CDR1 and CDR2 (germline): KGHDR, SFDVKD. The CDR3 loop reads CATSDPTGTAYNEQFF.

The chain links TRBV19 to TRBJ2-3; checking the TCRdb D call of TRBD2 is not possible without DNA. CDR1 and CDR2 (germline): LNHDA, SQIVND (reference sequence). The CDR3 consists of 15 residues. This CDR3 is CASSIGPNPTDTQYF.